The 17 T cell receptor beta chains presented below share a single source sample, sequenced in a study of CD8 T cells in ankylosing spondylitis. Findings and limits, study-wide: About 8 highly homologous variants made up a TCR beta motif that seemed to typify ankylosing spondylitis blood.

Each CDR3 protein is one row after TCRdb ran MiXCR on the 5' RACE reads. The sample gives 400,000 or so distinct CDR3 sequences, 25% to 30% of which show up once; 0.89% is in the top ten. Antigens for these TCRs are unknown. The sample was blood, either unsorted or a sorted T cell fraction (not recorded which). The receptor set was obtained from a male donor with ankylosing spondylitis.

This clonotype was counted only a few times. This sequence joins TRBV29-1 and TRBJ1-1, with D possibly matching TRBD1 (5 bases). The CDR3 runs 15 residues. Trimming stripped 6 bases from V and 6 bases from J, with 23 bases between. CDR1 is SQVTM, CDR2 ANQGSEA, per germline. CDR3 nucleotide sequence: TGCAGCGTCGCGAATCGCCTTGAGCCAGGGCCTGAAGCTTTCTTT. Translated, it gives CSVANRLEPGPEAFF.

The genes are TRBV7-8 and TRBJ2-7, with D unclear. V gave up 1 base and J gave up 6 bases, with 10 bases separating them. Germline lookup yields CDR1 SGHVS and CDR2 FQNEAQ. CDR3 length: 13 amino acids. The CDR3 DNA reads TGTGCCAGCAGCTTAGGTAGTTCAAGCGAGCAGTACGTC. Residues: CASSLGSSSEQYV.

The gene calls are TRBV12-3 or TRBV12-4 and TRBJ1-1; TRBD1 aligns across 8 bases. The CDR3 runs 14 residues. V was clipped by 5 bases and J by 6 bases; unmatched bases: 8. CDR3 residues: CASSGQGAYAEAFF. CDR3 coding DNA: TGTGCCAGCAGTGGGCAGGGGGCGTACGCTGAAGCTTTCTTT.

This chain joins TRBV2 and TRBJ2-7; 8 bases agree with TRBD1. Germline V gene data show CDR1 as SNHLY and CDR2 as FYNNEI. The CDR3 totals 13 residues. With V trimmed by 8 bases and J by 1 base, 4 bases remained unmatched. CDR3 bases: TGTGCCAGCGGAGGACAGGGTTCCTACGAGCAGTACTTC. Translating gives CASGGQGSYEQYF.

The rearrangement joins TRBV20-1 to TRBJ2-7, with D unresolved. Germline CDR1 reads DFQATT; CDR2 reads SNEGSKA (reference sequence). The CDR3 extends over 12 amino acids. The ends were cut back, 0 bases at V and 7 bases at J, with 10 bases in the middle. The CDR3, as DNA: TGCAGTGCTAGAGATCTAGGTTGGGAGCAGTACGTC. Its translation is CSARDLGWEQYV.

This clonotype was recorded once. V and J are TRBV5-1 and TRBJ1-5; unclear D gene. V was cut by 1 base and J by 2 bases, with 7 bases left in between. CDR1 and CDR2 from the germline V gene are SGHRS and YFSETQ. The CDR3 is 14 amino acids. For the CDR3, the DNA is TGCGCCAGCAGCTTGTACGAGGGCAATCAGCCCCAGCATTTT. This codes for CASSLYEGNQPQHF.

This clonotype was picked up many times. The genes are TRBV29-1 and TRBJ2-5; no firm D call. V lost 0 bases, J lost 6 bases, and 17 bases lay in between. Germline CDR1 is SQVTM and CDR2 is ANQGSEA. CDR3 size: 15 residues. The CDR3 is CSVEDLGKPGQTQYF. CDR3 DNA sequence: TGCAGCGTTGAAGATCTTGGCAAGCCCGGGCAGACCCAGTACTTC.

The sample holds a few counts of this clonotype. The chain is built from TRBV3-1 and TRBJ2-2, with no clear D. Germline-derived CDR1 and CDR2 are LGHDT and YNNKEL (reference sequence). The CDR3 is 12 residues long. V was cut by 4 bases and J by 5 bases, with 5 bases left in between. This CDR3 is CASSPTTGELFF. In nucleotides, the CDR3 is TGTGCCAGCAGCCCTACTACCGGGGAGCTGTTTTTT.

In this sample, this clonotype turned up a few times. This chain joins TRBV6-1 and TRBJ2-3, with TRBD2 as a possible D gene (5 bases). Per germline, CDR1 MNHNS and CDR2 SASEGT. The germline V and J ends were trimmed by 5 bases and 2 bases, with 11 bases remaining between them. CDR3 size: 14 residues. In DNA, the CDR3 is TGTGCCAGCAGTCCGCCGGGGTACACAGATACGCAGTATTTT. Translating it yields CASSPPGYTDTQYF.

CDR3 in DNA: TGCGCCAGCAGCTTGGCCTCAGGGGCCGACGAGCAGTACGTC. It specifies CASSLASGADEQYV. The chain uses TRBV5-1 and TRBJ2-7, with D maybe TRBD1 (6 bases). Trimming took 0 bases from V and 5 from J, leaving 12 bases between them. Germline CDR1 reads SGHRS; CDR2 reads YFSETQ. This CDR3 is 14 amino acids long.

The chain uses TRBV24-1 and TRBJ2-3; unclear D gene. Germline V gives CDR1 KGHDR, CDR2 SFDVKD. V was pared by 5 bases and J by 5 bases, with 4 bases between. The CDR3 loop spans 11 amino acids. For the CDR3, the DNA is TGTGCCACCAGTGTAAAAGATACGCAGTATTTT. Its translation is CATSVKDTQYF.

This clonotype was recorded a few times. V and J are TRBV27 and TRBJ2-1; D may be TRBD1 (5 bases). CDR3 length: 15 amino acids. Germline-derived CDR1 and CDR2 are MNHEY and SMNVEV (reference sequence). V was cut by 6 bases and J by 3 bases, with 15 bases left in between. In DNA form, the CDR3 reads TGTGCCAGCAGGCTTACGCAGGGAAGCTACAATGAGCAGTTCTTC. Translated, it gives CASRLTQGSYNEQFF.

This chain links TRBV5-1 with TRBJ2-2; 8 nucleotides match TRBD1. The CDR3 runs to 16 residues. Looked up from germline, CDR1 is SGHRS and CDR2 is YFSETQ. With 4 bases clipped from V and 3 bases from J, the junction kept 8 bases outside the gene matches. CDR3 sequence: CASSDGPGGHTGELFF. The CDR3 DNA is TGCGCCAGCAGCGACGGTCCAGGGGGCCACACCGGGGAGCTGTTTTTT.

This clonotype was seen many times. The CDR3 sequence: CASSSQGGNQPQHF. The CDR3 nucleotides are TGTGCCAGCAGTTCCCAAGGCGGCAATCAGCCCCAGCATTTT. V and J are TRBV7-9 and TRBJ1-5; D remains unclear. Germline-derived CDR1 and CDR2 are SEHNR and FQNEAQ (reference sequence). V was clipped by 6 bases and J by 2 bases, with 11 bases between them. The CDR3 length is 14 residues.

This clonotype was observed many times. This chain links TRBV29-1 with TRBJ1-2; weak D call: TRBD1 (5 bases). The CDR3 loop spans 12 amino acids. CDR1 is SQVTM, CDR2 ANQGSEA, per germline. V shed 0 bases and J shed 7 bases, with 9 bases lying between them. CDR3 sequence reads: CSVEETELGYTF. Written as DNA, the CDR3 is TGCAGCGTTGAAGAGACAGAGCTTGGCTACACCTTC.

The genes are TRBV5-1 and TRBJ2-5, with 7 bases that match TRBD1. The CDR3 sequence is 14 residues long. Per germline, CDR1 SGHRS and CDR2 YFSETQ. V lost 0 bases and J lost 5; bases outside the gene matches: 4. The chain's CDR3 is CASSLAGQEETQYF. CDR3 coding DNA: TGCGCCAGCAGCTTGGCCGGACAGGAGGAGACCCAGTACTTC.

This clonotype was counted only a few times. The CDR3 spells CASSAPWISTEAFF. The CDR3 DNA follows: TGTGCCAGCAGCGCCCCCTGGATATCCACTGAAGCTTTCTTT. The V and J genes are TRBV5-8 and TRBJ1-1; D ambiguous. The length of the CDR3 is 14 residues. From germline, CDR1 is SGHTS and CDR2 YDEGEE. The V end was cut by 4 bases, the J end by 4 bases, with 14 bases between. Using reference TRBV5-8 and TRBJ1-1 for the parts outside the CDR3, the full variable domain is EAGVTQSPTHLIKTRGQQATLRCSPISGHTSVYWYQQALGLGLQFLLWYDEGEERNRGNFPPRFSGRQFPNYSSELNVNALELEDSALYLCASSAPWISTEAFFGQGTRLTVV.